The 27 T cell receptor beta chains reported below all come from one sample, sequenced in a study of T-cell reconstitution after alpha-beta-depleted transplantation in children. For TCRbeta, the library was prepared with unique molecular identifiers. TCRdb reanalysed the PCR reads using MiXCR and keeps one entry per CDR3 protein. Here the sample spans roughly 300,000 distinct CDR3 sequences, 9.5% to 13% being singletons. This sample comprised peripheral blood, obtained 180 days after TCRalphabeta/CD19-depleted stem cell transplant. Receptors were obtained from a male patient aged 2-10 years who had a stem cell transplant for chronic granulomatous disease, so the T cells may come from the graft donor.

There are many counts of this clonotype. This sequence joins TRBV3-1 and TRBJ2-5, with a tentative D call TRBD1 (5 bases). V gave up 2 bases and J gave up 5 bases, with 12 bases separating them. This CDR3 comprises 14 residues. CDR1 and CDR2 from the germline V gene are LGHDT and YNNKEL (reference sequence). CDR3 nucleotides: TGTGCCAGCAGCCAAATTCCAGGGCGGGAGACCCAGTACTTC. This codes for CASSQIPGRETQYF.

This clonotype was counted at least ten times. The V and J genes are TRBV24-1 and TRBJ2-3; D gene unclear. The CDR3 has 13 amino acids. The germline gives CDR1 KGHDR, CDR2 SFDVKD. V was trimmed by 6 bases and J by 3 bases, leaving 9 bases between them. The CDR3 loop reads CATSPLTTDTQYF. In nucleotides, the CDR3 is TGTGCCACCAGTCCGTTAACGACAGATACGCAGTATTTT.

This clonotype showed up many times. This chain uses TRBV7-2 with TRBJ2-1; TRBD2 aligns across 10 bases. V shed 0 bases and J 12 bases; nucleotides not matched to a gene: 5. Germline lookup yields CDR1 SGHTA and CDR2 FQGNSA. The CDR3 sequence is 14 residues long. CDR3 nucleotide sequence: TGTGCCAGCAGCTTAGCTAGCGGGGGGTCGGGGCAGTTCTTC. Translation gives CASSLASGGSGQFF. Full variable domain (remainder filled in from reference TRBV7-2 and TRBJ2-1): GAGVSQSPSNKVTEKGKDVELRCDPISGHTALYWYRQSLGQGLEFLIYFQGNSAPDKSGLPSDRFSAERTGGSVSTLTIQRTQQEDSAVYLCASSLASGGSGQFFGPGTRLTVL.

This clonotype was seen repeatedly, ten times or more. V gene TRBV5-5 combines with J gene TRBJ2-2, with D perhaps TRBD2 (7 bases). Germline V gene lookup returns CDR1 SGHKS and CDR2 YYEKEE (reference sequence). Trimming took off 2 bases at V and 4 bases at J, with 18 bases between the two ends. The CDR3 consists of 17 residues. The CDR3 DNA follows: TGTGCCAGCAGCTTATGGTCTCTGAGGGGGGGCACCGGGGAGCTGTTTTTT. It codes for CASSLWSLRGGTGELFF. Together with reference TRBV5-5 and TRBJ2-2, the CDR3 gives the full variable domain: DAGVTQSPTHLIKTRGQQVTLRCSPISGHKSVSWYQQVLGQGPQFIFQYYEKEERGRGNFPDRFSARQFPNYSSELNVNALLLGDSALYLCASSLWSLRGGTGELFFGEGSRLTVL.

This clonotype appeared many times. The V and J genes are TRBV7-8 and TRBJ2-1, with 9 bases identical to TRBD2. The trim removed 2 bases at V and 7 bases at J, leaving 9 bases unmatched. This CDR3 is 16 amino acids long. Germline V gene lookup returns CDR1 SGHVS and CDR2 FQNEAQ. This chain's CDR3 is CASSLWSSGRGNEQFF. The CDR3 nucleotides are TGTGCCAGCAGCTTATGGAGTAGCGGGAGAGGTAATGAGCAGTTCTTC.

The V gene is TRBV6-5, the J gene TRBJ1-6, with 9 bases that match TRBD1. The V gene's germline CDR1 is MNHEY and CDR2 SVGAGI. J was trimmed by 2 bases and V by 0 bases; bases with no gene match: 5. The CDR3 is 18 amino acids. The CDR3 is CASSYSGTGTTYNSPLHF. CDR3 coding DNA: TGTGCCAGCAGTTACTCCGGGACAGGGACCACCTATAATTCACCCCTCCACTTT.

This clonotype was seen at least ten times. The chain is built from TRBV5-4 and TRBJ2-5; D not certain. CDR3 length: 14 amino acids. V was cut by 2 bases and J by 2 bases, with 10 bases left in between. Germline CDR1 and CDR2: SGHNT and YYREEE (reference sequence). The CDR3: CASSLSARQETQYF. CDR3 nucleotide sequence: TGTGCCAGCAGCTTATCGGCCAGACAAGAGACCCAGTACTTC.

The chain recombines TRBV29-1 with TRBJ2-7; D is unclear. Germline CDR1 reads SQVTM; CDR2 reads ANQGSEA. V lost 4 bases and J lost 2, with 6 bases in between. This CDR3 is built from 11 residues. In nucleotides, the CDR3 is TGCAGCGTTGTTGCCGCCTACGAGCAGTACTTC. Translating gives CSVVAAYEQYF.

This clonotype was seen many times. At one of its ends the junction is not consistent with the germline gene, which may arise from a read error. This chain links TRBV7-7 with TRBJ2-1; no clear D gene. Looked up from germline, CDR1 is SSHAT and CDR2 is FNYEAQ (reference sequence). The CDR3 sequence is 13 residues long. CDR3 nucleotides: TGTGCTAGCAGCCGGCTCGGTAATTCTGAGCAGTTCTTC. Translating gives CASSRLGNSEQFF. The full variable domain, with the rest looked up from reference TRBV7-7 and TRBJ2-1, is GAGVSQSPRYKVTKRGQDVTLRCDPISSHATLYWYQQALGQGPEFLTYFNYEAQPDKSGLPSDRFSAERPEGSISTLTIQRTEQRDSAMYRCASSRLGNSEQFFGPGTRLTVL.

This clonotype was picked up many times. The chain couples TRBV6-5 to TRBJ1-6; 7 bases are a match to TRBD1. Germline lookup yields CDR1 MNHEY and CDR2 SVGAGI. Germline trimming cut 5 bases from V and 7 bases from J; bases unmatched to any gene: 2. CDR3 length: 13 residues. CDR3 nucleotides: TGTGCCAGCAGTAACAGGGGAAATTCACCCCTCCACTTT. Amino acids: CASSNRGNSPLHF.

This clonotype was picked up one time. This likely comes from a read error, as the CDR3 has no conserved phenylalanine or tryptophan at its end. J is TRBJ2-2 and V is TRBV20-1; 8 nucleotides align to TRBD1. This CDR3 is built from 13 residues. From germline, CDR1 is DFQATT and CDR2 SNEGSKA (reference sequence). V shed 6 bases, J shed 6 bases, and the junction held 6 bases outside the gene matches. The CDR3 here is CSAPQGAPGELFS. Written as DNA, the CDR3 is TGCAGTGCACCGCAGGGGGCCCCCGGGGAGCTGTTTTCT.

This chain joins TRBV12-3 or TRBV12-4 and TRBJ2-1, with no clear D. Trimming took off 5 bases at V and 2 bases at J, with 13 bases between the two ends. The CDR3 spans 15 residues. CDR3 in amino acids: CASSGFLGTYNEQFF. DNA of the CDR3: TGTGCCAGCAGTGGTTTCCTGGGGACCTACAATGAGCAGTTCTTC.

There are a few counts of this clonotype. The rearrangement uses TRBV24-1 and TRBJ1-5; D is unresolved. Germline-derived CDR1 and CDR2 are KGHDR and SFDVKD. This CDR3 has 17 amino acids. V shed 4 bases and J shed 2 bases, with 17 bases lying between them. CDR3 sequence reads: CATSDLIPRGCNQPQHF. The CDR3 DNA sequence: TGTGCCACCAGTGACCTGATTCCCCGGGGATGCAATCAGCCCCAGCATTTT.

This clonotype was seen ten or more times. The chain carries TRBV4-1 and TRBJ2-1; 9 bases line up with TRBD1. The CDR3 runs 19 residues. Trimming cost V 6 bases and J 9 bases; bases outside gene matches: 24. Looked up from germline, CDR1 is MGHRA and CDR2 is YSYEKL. CDR3 nucleotides: TGCGCCAGCAGTCTTACCGGGACAGGGTGGTTTGCTACTAATAGTGAGCAGTTCTTC. Protein: CASSLTGTGWFATNSEQFF.

This clonotype was detected many times. The chain recombines TRBV20-1 with TRBJ1-5; TRBD1 matches 10 bases. The CDR3 has 20 residues. The germline gives CDR1 DFQATT, CDR2 SNEGSKA (reference sequence). The V and J ends lost 3 bases and 2 bases, in that order; junction bases with no gene match: 19. CDR3 nucleotides: TGCAGTGCTAGCGCCGGCGGGACAGGGGCCCAATTGTTCGGCAATCAGCCCCAGCATTTT. Amino acid sequence: CSASAGGTGAQLFGNQPQHF.

Details on this clonotype: Its ends do not fully match the called genes, so a read error is possible. The chain recombines TRBV12-3 or TRBV12-4 with TRBJ2-5, with 12 nucleotides matching TRBD1. The CDR3 covers 17 residues. The CDR3 DNA is TGTGCCAGCAGTCGTAAAACCGGGACAGGGGGCGAAGAGACCGAGTACTTC. It yields the protein CASSRKTGTGGEETEYF.

This clonotype has at least ten counts. The chain carries TRBV6-2 or TRBV6-3 and TRBJ1-1, with unresolved D. This CDR3 contains 12 residues. Germline CDR1 and CDR2: MNHEY and SVGEGT. V gave up 2 bases and J gave up 5 bases, with 6 bases separating them. For the CDR3, the DNA is TGTGCCAGCAGTTACCTCGAGACTGAAGCTTTCTTT. Protein: CASSYLETEAFF.

This clonotype has at least ten counts. This sequence joins TRBV6-1 and TRBJ2-3, with D possibly being TRBD1 or TRBD2 (5 bases each). CDR1 is MNHNS, CDR2 SASEGT, per germline. The CDR3 spans 13 residues. V was clipped by 3 bases and J by 6 bases, with 10 bases between them. CDR3 sequence: CASSDLGVDTQYF. Here the CDR3 DNA reads TGTGCCAGCAGTGATTTGGGGGTTGATACGCAGTATTTT.

The chain joins TRBV4-1 to TRBJ2-7, with 9 bases lining up with TRBD2. Germline assignment: CDR1 MGHRA and CDR2 YSYEKL. Losses at the gene ends were 3 bases for V and 2 bases for J; bases not matched to a gene: 5. This CDR3 contains 15 residues. CDR3 sequence (DNA): TGCGCCAGCAGCCAGTTCCAGCGGGGGGCCTACGAGCAGTACTTC. It codes for CASSQFQRGAYEQYF.

By frequency in the sample, this clonotype is large. Here the CDR3 DNA reads TGTGCCAGCAGTGGCCCAGCGGGAGTTTTGTACGAGCAGTACTTC. It encodes CASSGPAGVLYEQYF. The chain couples TRBV2 to TRBJ2-7, with 8 nucleotides matching TRBD2. CDR3 length: 15 amino acids. Germline loops: CDR1 SNHLY, CDR2 FYNNEI. Unmatched junction bases numbered 9, after V lost 4 bases and J lost 4 bases.

This clonotype was observed at least ten times. This chain links TRBV27 with TRBJ2-1; the match to TRBD2 covers 12 bases. From germline, CDR1 is MNHEY and CDR2 SMNVEV (reference sequence). V gave up 4 bases and J gave up 5 bases; unmatched junction bases: 3. The CDR3 has 15 residues. The CDR3 protein is CASSSRLAGDNEQFF. The CDR3 DNA reads TGTGCCAGCAGTTCCCGACTAGCGGGGGACAATGAGCAGTTCTTC.

This clonotype appeared many times. The chain combines TRBV12-3 or TRBV12-4 with TRBJ2-7, with a weak D call TRBD1 (6 bases). The CDR3 consists of 14 residues. Trimming cost V 5 bases and J 5 bases, with 16 bases left between them. CDR3 loop: CASSPGTLADEQYF. In nucleotides, the CDR3 is TGTGCCAGCAGTCCGGGGACACTGGCGGACGAGCAGTACTTC.

This clonotype was detected ten times or more. This sequence joins TRBV6-5 and TRBJ1-1; D gene unclear. The CDR3 is 14 residues long. Trimming pared 2 bases from V and 2 bases from J, leaving 9 bases between. Germline V gives CDR1 MNHEY, CDR2 SVGAGI. The CDR3 nucleotides read TGTGCCAGCAGTTACACAACAGCTAACACTGAAGCTTTCTTT. Its translation is CASSYTTANTEAFF.

This clonotype was found a few times. The V gene is TRBV20-1, the J gene TRBJ2-7; tentative D call: TRBD1 (6 bases). V was shortened by 3 bases and J by 2 bases, with 17 bases between the two germline ends. The CDR3 spans 15 residues. CDR1 and CDR2 from the germline V gene are DFQATT and SNEGSKA (reference sequence). The CDR3 loop reads CSARSHRPGAYEQYF. The DNA of the CDR3 is TGCAGTGCTAGGTCCCACCGCCCAGGGGCCTACGAGCAGTACTTC.

This clonotype was counted at least ten times. The chain is built from TRBV7-8 and TRBJ2-5, with D perhaps matching TRBD1 (6 bases). Trimming shortened V by 0 bases and J by 13 bases, and 24 bases separated the two germline ends. CDR1 is SGHVS and CDR2 is FQNEAQ in the germline V gene. This CDR3 is 16 amino acids long. The CDR3 reads CASSLALGQTNASRYF. CDR3 DNA sequence: TGTGCCAGCAGCTTAGCCCTTGGACAGACAAACGCATCCCGGTACTTC.

This clonotype was counted at least ten times. The rearrangement uses TRBV7-6 and TRBJ2-7, with a possible D match to TRBD1 (6 bases). V was trimmed by 0 bases and J by 0 bases, leaving 18 bases between them. This CDR3 comprises 18 residues. Germline V gene lookup returns CDR1 SGHVS and CDR2 FNYEAQ. The CDR3 DNA reads as TGTGCCAGCAGCTTAGCGCTGAGAGACAGGAGGAGCTCCTACGAGCAGTACTTC. It yields the protein CASSLALRDRRSSYEQYF.

This clonotype occurred many times. The CDR3 spells CASTSSGKVDTQYF. The CDR3 region has the DNA TGTGCCAGCACTTCTAGCGGGAAAGTAGATACGCAGTATTTT. The rearrangement joins TRBV12-3 or TRBV12-4 to TRBJ2-3; 9 bases line up with TRBD2. V lost 7 bases to trimming and J lost 5 bases; unmatched junction nucleotides: 7. The CDR3 extends over 14 amino acids.